The present T cell receptor (beta chain) was sequenced within a study of Ad26.COV2.S vaccination and SARS-CoV-2 variants. Background on the study: Dosing was one shot or two shots 56 days apart. Broader study findings: CD8+ and CD4+ T cells specific for spike reportedly responded with substantial breadth after vaccination. The analyses of TCR breadth and depth may have understated the size of total T cell responses.

In germline, CDR1 is SGHRS, CDR2 YFSETQ. The CDR3 is made up of 15 amino acids. Trimming stripped 2 bases from V and 8 bases from J, with 19 bases between. Specified treatment: about 20 received Ad26.COV2.S at low or high dose, single or two shots; 5 received placebo; per-sample allocation not given. Samples analyzed were those drawn on day 63 after the first vaccine or placebo injection. Donation was by an adult aged 18-55 years who was in Boston. Note on this clone: Its specificity is unknown.

TCRdb's copy holds only in-frame clones and misses some; the assay was immunoSEQ multiplex PCR. The sample records hundreds of thousands of clones, over 75% being singletons. This clonotype was obtained from a person between 18 and 65 years old who received the Ad26.COV2.S COVID-19 vaccine or a placebo. The sequences come from peripheral blood, collected in a trial of Ad26.COV2.S vaccine versus placebo. The chain joins TRBV5-1 to TRBJ1-2; a possible D gene is TRBD1 (6 bases). The CDR3 DNA is TGCGCCAGCAGCTTCTCCAGGGGCCTCATATCGGGCTACACCTTC. Its protein product is CASSFSRGLISGYTF.